The 21 T cell receptor beta chains reported below all come from one sample, sequenced in a study of T cell responses to AZD1222 COVID-19 vaccine. Assay: immunoSEQ multiplex PCR; the TCRdb copy retains only in-frame clones and omits some. In the table there are some 190,000 clones, 90% to 95% of which are singletons. The sample in question was peripheral blood, obtained 28 days after the second dose of the MenACWY control vaccine. Receptor source: an adult who received the MenACWY meningococcal vaccine as a control.

A word on this clone: Sequence at one end of the junction differs from germline and may be a read error. V and J are TRBV7-7 and TRBJ2-7; tentatively, D is TRBD1 (5 bases). CDR3 length equals 14 residues. Germline V gene lookup returns CDR1 SSHAT and CDR2 FNYEAQ (reference sequence). Written as DNA, the CDR3 is TGTGCTAGCAGCTTGGGGCTAGGAGCCTACGAGCAGTACTTC. This codes for CASSLGLGAYEQYF. Complete variable domain (other parts from reference TRBV7-7 and TRBJ2-7): GAGVSQSPRYKVTKRGQDVTLRCDPISSHATLYWYQQALGQGPEFLTYFNYEAQPDKSGLPSDRFSAERPEGSISTLTIQRTEQRDSAMYRCASSLGLGAYEQYFGPGTRLTVT.

In DNA form, the CDR3 reads TGCGCCAGCAGAGGCGGGAGCTTGGAGAATGAGCAGTTCTTC. This codes for CASRGGSLENEQFF. V gene TRBV5-1 combines with J gene TRBJ2-1; 7 positions agree with TRBD2. Trimming cost V 5 bases and J 7 bases; bases outside gene matches: 9. The CDR3 length is 14 residues. Per germline, CDR1 SGHRS and CDR2 YFSETQ.

The V and J genes are TRBV24-1 and TRBJ2-3, with D unresolved. V lost 4 bases and J 2 bases, leaving 9 bases between the germline ends. Germline V gene lookup returns CDR1 KGHDR and CDR2 SFDVKD. The CDR3 spans 14 residues. The CDR3 spells CATSEGGSTDTQYF. The CDR3 nucleotides are TGTGCCACCAGTGAGGGTGGGTCCACAGATACGCAGTATTTT.

There are a few counts of this clone. The V gene is TRBV2, the J gene TRBJ1-1; D is uncertain. Germline V gene lookup returns CDR1 SNHLY and CDR2 FYNNEI. Deletions cut 6 bases from V and 3 bases from J, with 2 bases between. The CDR3 runs to 10 residues. The CDR3 nucleotides are TGTGCCAGCAGCCACACTGAAGCTTTCTTT. Its translation: CASSHTEAFF. The variable domain in full, with the rest retrieved from reference TRBV2 and TRBJ1-1, is EPEVTQTPSHQVTQMGQEVILRCVPISNHLYFYWYRQILGQKVEFLVSFYNNEISEKSEIFDDQFSVERPDGSNFTLKIRSTKLEDSAMYFCASSHTEAFFGQGTRLTVV.

J is TRBJ2-5 and V is TRBV10-3; 9 nucleotides agree with TRBD1. Losses at the gene ends were 4 bases for V and 4 bases for J; bases not matched to a gene: 1. The CDR3 has 13 amino acids. Germline lookup yields CDR1 ENHRY and CDR2 SYGVKD. CDR3 coding DNA: TGTGCCATCAGTGGACAGGGGGGAGAGACCCAGTACTTC. Translation gives CAISGQGGETQYF.

CDR3 in amino acids: CASSGQGANYGYTF. The DNA of the CDR3 is TGTGCCAGCAGTGGACAGGGCGCTAACTATGGCTACACCTTC. The genes are TRBV28 and TRBJ1-2; the match to TRBD1 covers 8 bases. The CDR3 length is 14 residues. J lost 0 bases, V lost 5 bases, and 2 bases had no gene match. The germline V gene encodes CDR1 MDHEN and CDR2 SYDVKM.

This clone was counted once. The chain has TRBV4-2 and TRBJ1-1; D possibly corresponds to TRBD1 (6 bases). This CDR3 contains 13 residues. CDR1 is LGHNA and CDR2 is YNFKEQ in the germline V gene. V shed 4 bases and J shed 1 base, with 7 bases lying between them. The CDR3 here is CASSPTGNTEAFF. CDR3 coding DNA: TGTGCCAGCAGCCCGACAGGGAACACTGAAGCTTTCTTT.

This clone was recorded once. V and J are TRBV6-5 and TRBJ2-7, with D perhaps TRBD1 (5 bases). V shed 0 bases and J shed 0 bases, with 12 bases lying between them. CDR3 length: 16 amino acids. Germline V lookup: CDR1 MNHEY, CDR2 SVGAGI. The chain's CDR3 is CASSYSGAKPSYEQYF. The CDR3 bases are TGTGCCAGCAGTTACTCAGGGGCAAAACCCTCCTACGAGCAGTACTTC.

CDR3 in amino acids: CASSQDFKGHEQFF. In nucleotides, the CDR3 is TGTGCCAGCAGCCAAGATTTTAAGGGTCATGAGCAGTTCTTC. This chain uses TRBV14 with TRBJ2-1, with D uncertain. The germline V gene encodes CDR1 SGHDN and CDR2 FVKESK. CDR3 size: 14 residues. The V gene lost 0 bases and the J gene lost 8 bases, with 11 bases spanning the gap. Full variable domain (missing parts from reference TRBV14 and TRBJ2-1): EAGVTQFPSHSVIEKGQTVTLRCDPISGHDNLYWYRRVMGKEIKFLLHFVKESKQDESGMPNNRFLAERTGGTYSTLKVQPAELEDSGVYFCASSQDFKGHEQFFGPGTRLTVL.

This rearrangement joins TRBV13 to TRBJ2-7, with D perhaps matching TRBD2 (5 bases). The CDR3 sequence is 13 residues long. With 1 base removed from V and 3 bases from J, the gap between germline ends came to 7 bases. The germline V gene encodes CDR1 PRHDT and CDR2 FYEKMQ (reference sequence). The CDR3 spells CASSLDGVYEQYF. In DNA, the CDR3 is TGTGCCAGCAGCTTAGACGGGGTCTACGAGCAGTACTTC.

The chain recombines TRBV6-2 or TRBV6-3 with TRBJ2-1, with 7 bases fitting TRBD2. The V gene end was trimmed by 6 bases and the J gene end by 2 bases; junction bases not matched to a gene: 4. This CDR3 has 14 amino acids. Germline V lookup: CDR1 MNHEY, CDR2 SVGEGT. The DNA of the CDR3 is TGTGCCAGCAGCCGCGGACTAGCCTACAATGAGCAGTTCTTC. Protein sequence: CASSRGLAYNEQFF.

This chain joins TRBV10-3 and TRBJ1-1; 8 positions match TRBD1. Germline V gene lookup returns CDR1 ENHRY and CDR2 SYGVKD. The CDR3 is 14 residues long. With V trimmed by 4 bases and J by 0 bases, 1 base remained unmatched. The CDR3 loop is CAISGTGMNTEAFF. CDR3 DNA: TGTGCCATCAGTGGGACAGGGATGAACACTGAAGCTTTCTTT.

Turning to this clone: One junction end disagrees with the germline gene, perhaps due to a read error. The CDR3 sequence: CASSPPGTLQQTQYF. The DNA of the CDR3 is TGTGCCAGCAGTCCGCCGGGCACCCTCCAACAGACCCAGTACTTC. The J gene is TRBJ2-5, the V gene TRBV28; D is unclear. CDR3 length equals 15 residues. From germline, CDR1 is MDHEN and CDR2 SYDVKM.

The chain is built from TRBV28 and TRBJ2-5, with D perhaps assigned TRBD1 or TRBD2 (5 bases each). CDR3 length: 15 residues. V was shortened by 3 bases and J by 4 bases, with 15 bases between the two germline ends. The germline gives CDR1 MDHEN, CDR2 SYDVKM. CDR3 bases: TGTGCCAGCAGTTTGGCTATCAAGGGACCAGAGACCCAGTACTTC. Translating it yields CASSLAIKGPETQYF.

The chain links TRBV5-1 to TRBJ1-1, with D perhaps TRBD1 (5 bases). Germline CDR1 and CDR2: SGHRS and YFSETQ. CDR3 length: 14 residues. The V end was cut by 2 bases, the J end by 8 bases, with 16 bases between. The CDR3 is CASSLGPRDAEAFF. The CDR3 coding sequence is TGCGCCAGCAGCTTAGGGCCGAGGGACGCGGAAGCTTTCTTT.

The chain couples TRBV12-3 or TRBV12-4 to TRBJ2-6; D perhaps matches TRBD2 (5 bases). The CDR3 covers 11 residues. V lost 6 bases, J lost 11 bases, and 8 bases lay in between. CDR3 nucleotide sequence: TGTGCCAGCAGCGGGGTCCACGTCCTGACTTTC. Translation: CASSGVHVLTF.

The J gene is TRBJ1-2, the V gene TRBV28; 10 bases align to TRBD1. The V segment lost 1 base and the J segment 2 bases; nucleotides outside the gene matches: 10. The V gene's germline CDR1 is MDHEN and CDR2 SYDVKM. There are 18 residues in the CDR3. The DNA for the CDR3 is TGTGCCAGCAGTTTATCCCTGACAGGGGGCTTGACGAACTATGGCTACACCTTC. Translation gives CASSLSLTGGLTNYGYTF.

The rearrangement links TRBV28 to TRBJ2-7; no definite D call. Germline lookup yields CDR1 MDHEN and CDR2 SYDVKM. CDR3 length: 13 residues. With 2 bases removed from V and 2 bases from J, the gap between germline ends came to 7 bases. CDR3 DNA: TGTGCCAGCAGTTTAAGGTCGACCTACGAGCAGTACTTC. Encoded protein: CASSLRSTYEQYF.

V gene TRBV7-6 combines with J gene TRBJ2-7; the match to TRBD2 covers 14 bases. CDR3 size: 20 residues. The germline CDR1 and CDR2 sequences are SGHVS and FNYEAQ. With V trimmed by 5 bases and J by 7 bases, 22 bases remained unmatched. Here the CDR3 reads CASSNTGQGTGLAGVREQYF. For the CDR3, the DNA is TGTGCCAGCAGCAACACCGGACAGGGTACGGGACTAGCGGGAGTAAGGGAGCAGTACTTC. The full variable domain, rest sourced from reference TRBV7-6 and TRBJ2-7, is GAGVSQSPRYKVTKRGQDVALRCDPISGHVSLYWYRQALGQGPEFLTYFNYEAQQDKSGLPNDRFSAERPEGSISTLTIQRTEQRDSAMYRCASSNTGQGTGLAGVREQYFGPGTRLTVT.

V is TRBV19 and J is TRBJ2-2; 13 bases line up with TRBD2. V shed 1 base and J 3 bases; nucleotides not matched to a gene: 8. The CDR3 totals 19 residues. Germline V CDR1 and CDR2: LNHDA, SQIVND (reference sequence). This chain's CDR3 is CASSIAWTSGRPYTGELFF. CDR3 nucleotides: TGTGCCAGTAGTATAGCCTGGACTAGCGGGAGACCCTACACCGGGGAGCTGTTTTTT.

V and J are TRBV12-3 or TRBV12-4 and TRBJ1-1; perhaps TRBD1 as D (5 bases). The CDR3 has 13 amino acids. The ends were cut back, 4 bases at V and 3 bases at J, with 9 bases in the middle. The CDR3 region is CASSYSRDTEAFF. Written as DNA, the CDR3 is TGTGCCAGCAGTTATTCCAGGGACACTGAAGCTTTCTTT.